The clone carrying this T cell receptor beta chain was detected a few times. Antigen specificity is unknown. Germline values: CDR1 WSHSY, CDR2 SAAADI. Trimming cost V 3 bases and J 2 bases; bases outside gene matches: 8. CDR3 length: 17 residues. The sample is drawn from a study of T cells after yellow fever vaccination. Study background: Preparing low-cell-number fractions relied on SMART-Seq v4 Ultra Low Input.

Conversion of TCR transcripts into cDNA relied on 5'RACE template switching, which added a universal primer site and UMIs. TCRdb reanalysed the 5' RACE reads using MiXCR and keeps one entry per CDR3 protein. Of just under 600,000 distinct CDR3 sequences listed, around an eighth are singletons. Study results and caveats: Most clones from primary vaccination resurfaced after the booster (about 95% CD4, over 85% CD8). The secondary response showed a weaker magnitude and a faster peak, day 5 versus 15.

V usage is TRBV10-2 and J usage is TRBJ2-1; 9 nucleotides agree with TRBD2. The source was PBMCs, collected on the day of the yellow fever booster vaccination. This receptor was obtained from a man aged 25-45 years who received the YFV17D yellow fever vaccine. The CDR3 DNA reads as TGCGCCAGCAGTGACGCTCTTAGCGGGAGAACCTACAATGAGCAGTTCTTC. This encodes CASSDALSGRTYNEQFF.